This T cell receptor beta chain was profiled in a study of T-cell memory formation after mild COVID-19. Per the germline V gene, CDR1 is SGHRS and CDR2 is YFSETQ. This CDR3 has 14 residues. V was clipped by 4 bases and J by 2 bases; unmatched bases: 4. Study findings and constraints: Pre-infection memory already had some responding clones, implying cross-reactive memory joined. From day 15 to 85, contracting clones were balanced between CD4 and CD8, whereas later expanders leaned toward CD4+.

This clonotype turned up a few times. Antigen specificity is unknown. TCRdb used MiXCR to reprocess the 5' RACE reads, holding one entry per CDR3 protein. The repertoire holds 250,000 to 350,000 distinct CDR3 sequences, about a sixth seen once, with 22% in the top ten. The sequenced sample was PBMCs or a T cell subset sorted from them (not recorded which). The chain joins TRBV5-1 to TRBJ2-3; 7 nucleotides match TRBD2. This sequence was found in a man aged 18 to 30 who had mild COVID-19 (a few samples of this study predate the infection). Cell type and time point are not known. In nucleotides, the CDR3 is TGCGCCAGCAGCCGCGGGACTATCACAGATACGCAGTATTTT. The encoded protein is CASSRGTITDTQYF.